This TCR beta chain was sequenced in a study of Graves' ophthalmopathy and Graves' hyperthyroidism. Study-wide context: The blood sample was drawn at first diagnosis and before any treatment.

This clonotype has ten or more counts. There are 11 residues in the CDR3. Trimming stripped 5 bases from V and 9 bases from J, with 7 bases between. Germline assignment: CDR1 MNHEY and CDR2 SVGEGT. RNA served as the template for amplifying TCR beta CDR3 regions. First-round RT-PCR employed HTBI primers, with a second-round multiplex PCR after it. TCRdb itself ran the multiplex PCR reads through MiXCR, one entry per CDR3 protein. The repertoire includes roughly 480,000 distinct CDR3 sequences, around 14% of them detected once, and about a tenth sits in the top ten. This TCR was recovered from a woman in her twenties or thirties with Graves' ophthalmopathy. Sequenced material: blood. The chain uses TRBV6-2 or TRBV6-3 and TRBJ2-2, with D hard to call. The CDR3 here is CASSRPRELFF. The DNA for the CDR3 is TGTGCCAGCAGTAGACCAAGGGAGCTGTTTTTT.